These 10 T cell receptor beta chains originate from one sample sequenced in a study of cytomegalovirus exposure and HLA in healthy donors. The PCR ran on 60 Vbeta and 13 Jbeta primers. The method was immunoSEQ multiplex PCR; TCRdb's version includes in-frame clones alone and lacks a portion of them. The sample yields some 170,000 clones, around 78% seen once. Material: PBMCs. All receptors come from a woman in her thirties or forties in good health and CMV-seronegative.

The rearrangement links TRBV2 to TRBJ2-5; possibly TRBD2 for D (5 bases). Germline V lookup: CDR1 SNHLY, CDR2 FYNNEI. The CDR3 sequence is 12 residues long. V was pared by 4 bases and J by 5 bases, with 8 bases between. CDR3 nucleotide sequence: TGTGCCAGCAGTGCGGACTCGGAGACCCAGTACTTC. It codes for CASSADSETQYF. Filled out from reference TRBV2 and TRBJ2-5, the complete variable domain reads EPEVTQTPSHQVTQMGQEVILRCVPISNHLYFYWYRQILGQKVEFLVSFYNNEISEKSEIFDDQFSVERPDGSNFTLKIRSTKLEDSAMYFCASSADSETQYFGPGTRLLVL.

The chain combines TRBV9 with TRBJ1-2; 8 bases fit TRBD1. After removal of 4 bases from V and 8 bases from J, the junction contained 13 bases not matched to a gene. The CDR3 runs 15 residues. Per germline, CDR1 SGDLS and CDR2 YYNGEE. CDR3 residues: CASSSDSGQGGGYTF. CDR3 nucleotide sequence: TGTGCCAGCAGCTCGGACTCCGGACAGGGTGGCGGCTACACCTTC.

This clone was detected only a few times. The chain combines TRBV5-6 with TRBJ1-5, with 7 bases aligning to TRBD1. The CDR3 consists of 15 residues. Germline CDR1 SGHDT, CDR2 YYEEEE. V lost 3 bases to trimming and J lost 5 bases; unmatched junction nucleotides: 8. The CDR3 here is CASSSTDRDHQPQHF. As DNA, the CDR3 is TGTGCCAGCAGCTCTACCGACAGGGACCATCAGCCCCAGCATTTT.

The gene calls are TRBV9 and TRBJ2-2, with TRBD2 identical over 7 bases. V lost 7 bases to trimming and J lost 0 bases; unmatched junction nucleotides: 6. There are 15 residues in the CDR3. Germline lookup yields CDR1 SGDLS and CDR2 YYNGEE. The CDR3 DNA is TGTGCCAGCGGAAAGGCGGGGGCGAACACCGGGGAGCTGTTTTTT. Translated, it gives CASGKAGANTGELFF.

The rearrangement joins TRBV2 to TRBJ1-1, with 10 bases fitting TRBD1. The V gene end was trimmed by 6 bases and the J gene end by 1 base; junction bases not matched to a gene: 8. CDR1 and CDR2 (germline): SNHLY, FYNNEI. The length of the CDR3 is 16 residues. This CDR3 is CASRTGQGGTNTEAFF. For the CDR3, the DNA is TGTGCCAGCAGAACCGGACAGGGGGGAACGAACACTGAAGCTTTCTTT.

The chain has TRBV9 and TRBJ2-7; TRBD2 might be the D (6 bases). The CDR3 consists of 14 residues. Trimming took off 4 bases at V and 4 bases at J, with 15 bases between the two ends. Per the germline V gene, CDR1 is SGDLS and CDR2 is YYNGEE. The CDR3 DNA follows: TGTGCCAGCAGCTCTCCGGTTGGGGGGTACGAGCAGTACTTC. Residues: CASSSPVGGYEQYF.

The chain is built from TRBV5-1 and TRBJ2-3; D possibly corresponds to TRBD1 (5 bases). The CDR3 is 13 residues long. Trimming removed 0 bases at V and 4 bases at J, with 6 bases between. Germline-derived CDR1 and CDR2 are SGHRS and YFSETQ. CDR3 region: CASSLEGADTQYF. DNA for the CDR3: TGCGCCAGCAGCTTGGAAGGGGCAGATACGCAGTATTTT.

This clone was observed a few times. The CDR3 spells CASSQDLGGDSYEQYF. The CDR3, as DNA: TGTGCCAGCAGCCAAGATCTTGGCGGCGACTCCTACGAGCAGTACTTC. The chain is built from TRBV4-2 and TRBJ2-7; no firm D call. The CDR3 runs to 16 residues. Germline V gene data show CDR1 as LGHNA and CDR2 as YNFKEQ. Trimming left V 0 bases short and J 0 bases short, with 12 bases between.

The chain carries TRBV9 and TRBJ1-2, with D unclear. Trimming left V 3 bases short and J 4 bases short, with 7 bases between. Germline-derived CDR1 and CDR2 are SGDLS and YYNGEE. CDR3 size: 12 residues. CDR3 loop: CASSDSPYGYTF. The CDR3 coding sequence is TGTGCCAGCAGCGACAGCCCCTATGGCTACACCTTC.

The rearrangement uses TRBV29-1 and TRBJ2-1; the match to TRBD1 covers 7 bases. The CDR3 loop spans 15 amino acids. V shed 6 bases and J 7 bases; nucleotides not matched to a gene: 15. Germline-derived CDR1 and CDR2 are SQVTM and ANQGSEA. CDR3 sequence: CSVTLTRTGENEQFF. CDR3 sequence (DNA): TGCAGCGTGACCCTCACCCGAACAGGGGAAAATGAGCAGTTCTTC.